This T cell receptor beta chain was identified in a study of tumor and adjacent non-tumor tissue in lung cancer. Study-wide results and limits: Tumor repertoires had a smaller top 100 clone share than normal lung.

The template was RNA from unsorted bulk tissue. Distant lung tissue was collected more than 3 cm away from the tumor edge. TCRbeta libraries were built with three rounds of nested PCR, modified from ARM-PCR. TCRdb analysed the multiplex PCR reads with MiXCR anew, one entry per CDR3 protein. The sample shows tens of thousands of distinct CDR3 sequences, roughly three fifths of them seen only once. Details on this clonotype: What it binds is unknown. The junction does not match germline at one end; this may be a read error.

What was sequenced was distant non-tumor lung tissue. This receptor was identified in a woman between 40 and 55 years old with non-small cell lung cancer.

The DNA of the CDR3 is TGCAGTGCTAGAGGGGTAGCGGGAGGGTTTTACAATGAGCAGCTCTTC. Its translation is CSARGVAGGFYNEQLF. V usage is TRBV20-1 and J usage is TRBJ2-1, with TRBD2 matching 11 bases. The CDR3 is 16 residues long. From germline, CDR1 is DFQATT and CDR2 SNEGSKA (reference sequence).